This TCR beta chain was profiled in a study of blood T cell repertoires in COVID-19 (dated by TCRdb to the early 2020s). The study in broad terms: Collaborator samples came from the United States, Italy and Spain and covered acute and convalescent phases of COVID-19. HLA class I and class II types, where available, came from metadata supplied by the sample provider rather than from assay-based typing. The repertoires were released in a freely available public database meant as a resource for research on the immune response to SARS-CoV-2. The prospective study material was composed of cDNA or gDNA derived from T cells, B-cell-depleted T cells, or PBMCs. Nearly every sample came with metadata listing a de-identified subject ID, COVID-19 status, age in years and sex. Deeply sampled blood TCRbeta repertoires from subjects exposed to, actively infected with, or recovered from COVID-19 were included in the dataset. Samples came from the ongoing ImmuneRACE study (first 160 participants) plus 1,254 subjects from 6 global collaborators.

The study at large found these results: The quantity of clinical and demographic metadata differed by source and by participant and was supplied without curation.

TCRbeta CDR3 regions were amplified from genomic DNA using the immunoSEQ Assay, a bias-controlled multiplex PCR. As for the authors' bioinformatics: The number of nucleated cells in each sample was estimated from the amplification of reference gene primers within the assay. To quantify the absolute abundance of each unique TCRbeta CDR3 rearrangement, sequence reads were collapsed and filtered. For each sample, productive Simpson clonality was calculated by taking the square root of Simpson's diversity index across productive rearrangements. The table comes from immuneACCESS by way of TCRdb, which keeps in-frame sequences with V and J called. Part of the clones is missing from these tables; in studies checked, under half for an unresolved V gene and the rest for unknown reasons. V, J and clone size are taken as reported in that table, and D and trimming were inferred from the DNA itself. The sample contains under 300,000 clones, 80% to 85% of them found a single time. The top ten clones comprise roughly 2.9% of the sample.

With respect to this clone: Its specific antigen is unknown. It has no much larger one-base neighbor in the sample; base qualities were not kept.

Each collaborating institution followed its own protocols to collect whole blood in K2EDTA tubes. Collaborator samples were shipped for TCRbeta analysis as frozen whole blood, isolated PBMCs, or DNA extracted from either sample type. CDR1 is given as SGHRS and CDR2 as YFSETQ, both from the germline V gene. Inclusive of the bounding cysteine and phenylalanine, the CDR3 is 15 residues long. The DNA shown is the 45-base CDR3, in frame from base 1. At the junction V is shortened by 3 bases and J by 3 bases; bases outside the gene matches: 3. This chain is built from TRBV5-1 and TRBJ1-3; TRBD1 matches 10 bases in the middle. This clonotype was sampled from a woman aged 55-70 years with active or convalescent COVID-19. The sample comprised peripheral blood. The bases read TGCGCCAGCAGCTCTCGGGACAGGGGTGGAAACACCATATATTTT. It translates as CASSSRDRGGNTIYF. Supplemented by the reference TRBV5-1 and TRBJ1-3 proteins around the CDR3, the complete variable domain is KAGVTQTPRYLIKTRGQQVTLSCSPISGHRSVSWYQQTPGQGLQFLFEYFSETQRNKGNFPGRFSGRQFSNSRSEMNVSTLELGDSALYLCASSSRDRGGNTIYFGEGSWLTVV.